These 13 T cell receptor beta chains came from one sample sequenced in a study of blood T cell repertoires in COVID-19. TCRdb keeps only in-frame clones here, not all; method: immunoSEQ multiplex PCR. The sample has about 100,000 clones; around 83% are singletons. The sample was peripheral blood. The receptors here all came from a woman aged 80 or over with active or convalescent COVID-19.

The chain has TRBV27 and TRBJ2-7, with 8 bases fitting TRBD1. Germline V gives CDR1 MNHEY, CDR2 SMNVEV (reference sequence). V lost 8 bases and J lost 10; bases outside the gene matches: 16. The CDR3 consists of 14 residues. The CDR3 loop reads CASGSGQEMSGQYF. CDR3 nucleotides: TGTGCCAGCGGATCGGGACAGGAGATGTCGGGCCAGTACTTC.

The chain has TRBV18 and TRBJ1-5, with D perhaps matching TRBD1 (6 bases). Germline loops: CDR1 KGHSH, CDR2 LQKENI. V was shortened by 3 bases and J by 7 bases, with 16 bases between the two germline ends. The CDR3 sequence is 15 residues long. Here the CDR3 DNA reads TGTGCCAGCTCACCGGGTTACCAGGGGCACCAGCCCCAGCATTTT. As protein: CASSPGYQGHQPQHF. The variable domain in full, completed from reference TRBV18 and TRBJ1-5, reads NAGVMQNPRHLVRRRGQEARLRCSPMKGHSHVYWYRQLPEEGLKFMVYLQKENIIDESGMPKERFSAEFPKEGPSILRIQQVVRGDSAAYFCASSPGYQGHQPQHFGDGTRLSIL.

Written as DNA, the CDR3 is TGCGCCAGCAGCCTGGGGCCCGGACAGGGAGAGAAACGGTACTTC. Translating gives CASSLGPGQGEKRYF. The chain is built from TRBV5-1 and TRBJ2-7, with TRBD1 matching over 8 bases. CDR1 and CDR2 (germline): SGHRS, YFSETQ. CDR3 length: 15 amino acids. Trimming took 4 bases from V and 12 from J; bases not matched to a gene: 18.

The rearrangement uses TRBV7-9 and TRBJ1-3, with unresolved D. V was shortened by 3 bases and J by 0 bases, with 9 bases between the two germline ends. This CDR3 is built from 15 residues. CDR1 and CDR2 from the germline V gene are SEHNR and FQNEAQ (reference sequence). CDR3 DNA: TGTGCCAGCAGCTTTCAGGCCGTCTCTGGAAACACCATATATTTT. Encoded protein: CASSFQAVSGNTIYF. Complete variable domain (other parts from reference TRBV7-9 and TRBJ1-3): DTGVSQNPRHKITKRGQNVTFRCDPISEHNRLYWYRQTLGQGPEFLTYFQNEAQLEKSRLLSDRFSAERPKGSFSTLEIQRTEQGDSAMYLCASSFQAVSGNTIYFGEGSWLTVV.

V and J are TRBV30 and TRBJ2-7; maybe TRBD1 (5 bases). Trimming left V 2 bases short and J 3 bases short, with 8 bases between. The CDR3 sequence is 12 residues long. Germline lookup yields CDR1 GTSNPN and CDR2 SVGIG (reference sequence). CDR3 region: CAWSPQGYEQYF. The CDR3 DNA reads as TGTGCCTGGAGTCCTCAGGGCTACGAGCAGTACTTC.

This clone has only one observation. The chain uses TRBV4-1 and TRBJ1-2; D call uncertain. V lost 0 bases and J 0 bases, leaving 11 bases between the germline ends. Germline V gene lookup returns CDR1 MGHRA and CDR2 YSYEKL. CDR3 length: 16 amino acids. CDR3 region: CASSQDGLAANYGYTF. CDR3 in DNA: TGCGCCAGCAGCCAAGACGGTTTGGCGGCTAACTATGGCTACACCTTC.

The chain links TRBV5-1 to TRBJ2-2; 10 bases align to TRBD2. Germline loops: CDR1 SGHRS, CDR2 YFSETQ. V shed 4 bases, J shed 4 bases, and the junction held 13 bases outside the gene matches. The CDR3 length is 18 residues. In DNA, the CDR3 is TGCGCCAGCAGCGCACTAGCGGGGATCGTTGTGGGCACCGGGGAGCTGTTTTTT. It translates to CASSALAGIVVGTGELFF.

The rearrangement joins TRBV7-3 to TRBJ1-2, with D perhaps TRBD1 (5 bases). The CDR3 has 16 amino acids. V lost 0 bases and J lost 3, with 14 bases in between. Germline lookup yields CDR1 SGHTA and CDR2 FQGTGA. The CDR3 DNA is TGTGCCAGCAGCTTAACCCCGGGGGGTCTTTACTATGGCTACACCTTC. Protein sequence: CASSLTPGGLYYGYTF.

The V call is TRBV7-2, the J call TRBJ2-5; 14 nucleotides line up with TRBD2. This CDR3 is built from 17 residues. The germline V gene has CDR1 SGHTA and CDR2 FQGNSA. V dropped 1 base and J dropped 5; count of bases not matched to a gene: 6. The CDR3 region is CASSLGGLAGGRETQYF. The CDR3, as DNA: TGTGCCAGCAGCTTAGGTGGACTAGCGGGAGGTCGGGAGACCCAGTACTTC.

This clone was seen a few times. V is TRBV28 and J is TRBJ1-6; no firm D call. Germline lookup yields CDR1 MDHEN and CDR2 SYDVKM. The CDR3 is made up of 16 amino acids. V was cut by 6 bases and J by 4 bases, with 16 bases left in between. The CDR3 DNA reads as TGTGCCAGCAGACCTGGGGATGGAGGGTATAATTCACCCCTCCACTTT. Protein product: CASRPGDGGYNSPLHF.

The J gene is TRBJ2-6, the V gene TRBV3-1 (or the pseudogene TRBV3-2); a possible D gene is TRBD1 (6 bases). The ends were cut back, 4 bases at V and 1 base at J, with 14 bases in the middle. The length of the CDR3 is 17 residues. Germline CDR1 is LGHDT and CDR2 is YNNKEL (reference sequence). CDR3 region: CASSLQTGRSGANVLTF. CDR3 DNA: TGTGCCAGCAGCCTCCAGACAGGTAGGTCTGGGGCCAACGTCCTGACTTTC.

The chain combines TRBV5-4 with TRBJ2-5; D remains ambiguous. Germline V CDR1 and CDR2: SGHNT, YYREEE (reference sequence). V was shortened by 2 bases and J by 2 bases, with 16 bases between the two germline ends. CDR3 size: 16 residues. The CDR3 coding sequence is TGTGCCAGCAGCTTTACCCCGGCCGGGTCACAAGAGACCCAGTACTTC. This translates into CASSFTPAGSQETQYF. Looking up the rest from reference TRBV5-4 and TRBJ2-5 gives the full variable domain: ETGVTQSPTHLIKTRGQQVTLRCSSQSGHNTVSWYQQALGQGPQFIFQYYREEENGRGNFPPRFSGLQFPNYSSELNVNALELDDSALYLCASSFTPAGSQETQYFGPGTRLLVL.

The chain couples TRBV13 to TRBJ2-7; 14 nucleotides match TRBD2. The CDR3 is 19 residues long. CDR1 is PRHDT and CDR2 is FYEKMQ in the germline V gene (reference sequence). The ends lost 5 bases at V and 3 bases at J; junction bases unmatched: 15. The DNA of the CDR3 is TGTGCCAGCAGCCCCTCAAGGGGACTAGCGGGAGTGTTAAACTACGAGCAGTACTTC. Translated: CASSPSRGLAGVLNYEQYF.